This is a list of T cell receptor beta chains from one sample in a study of blood T cell repertoires in COVID-19. Generated by immunoSEQ multiplex PCR, the TCRdb table keeps only in-frame clones and is missing some. The sample holds under 300,000 clones, roughly 91% seen once. The sample consisted of peripheral blood. All receptors derive from a woman aged 35 to 49 who had recovered from COVID-19. CDR3s include the opening cysteine and the closing phenylalanine or tryptophan. The D gene is left open where the match is weak. Clone size is shown for a subset of rows, as once, few, many or a class of expanded clone.

d_gene | j_gene | v_gene | abundance | len | CDR3aa | CDR3nt
TRBD2 | TRBJ2-7 | TRBV7-2 | . | 14 | CASSLGLAGYEQYF | TGTGCCAGCAGCTTAGGACTAGCGGGTTACGAGCAGTACTTC
. | TRBJ1-2 | TRBV18 | . | 20 | CASSPAVPAIPSIFNYGYTF | TGTGCCAGCTCCCCTGCGGTACCGGCAATCCCATCGATTTTTAACTATGGCTACACCTTC
TRBD2 | TRBJ2-2 | TRBV5-1 | . | 15 | CASTAAGARTGELFF | TGCGCCAGCACTGCAGCGGGAGCGCGCACCGGGGAGCTGTTTTTT
TRBD2 | TRBJ2-7 | TRBV6-5 | few | 15 | CASSPPGGAEGEQYF | TGTGCCAGCAGTCCCCCGGGGGGAGCTGAGGGGGAGCAGTACTTC
TRBD2 | TRBJ2-3 | TRBV4-3 | . | 16 | CASNQTTSGPTDTQYF | TGCGCCAGCAACCAAACGACTAGCGGTCCCACAGATACGCAGTATTTT
TRBD1 | TRBJ1-2 | TRBV5-6 | . | 15 | CASSPGQANNYGYTF | TGTGCCAGCAGCCCCGGACAGGCGAACAACTATGGCTACACCTTC
. | TRBJ2-1 | TRBV28 | . | 15 | CASSLVGVAYNEQFF | TGTGCCAGCAGTTTGGTGGGAGTGGCCTACAATGAGCAGTTCTTC
. | TRBJ1-1 | TRBV30 | . | 11 | CAWSPGGGAFF | TGTGCCTGGAGTCCGGGCGGGGGAGCTTTCTTT
. | TRBJ2-4 | TRBV12-3/TRBV12-4 | . | 12 | CASSRVGNIQYF | TGTGCCAGCAGCAGGGTAGGGAACATTCAGTACTTC
. | TRBJ1-2 | TRBV7-2 | once | 16 | CASSHHTGGARYGYTF | TGTGCCAGCAGCCACCACACGGGGGGGGCGAGGTATGGCTACACCTTC
. | TRBJ2-5 | TRBV4-3 | . | 15 | CASSQDLSPQETQYF | TGCGCCAGCAGCCAAGACTTATCCCCCCAAGAGACCCAGTACTTC
. | TRBJ2-5 | TRBV24-1 | . | 15 | CATSDPTPGQETQYF | TGTGCCACCAGTGACCCTACTCCGGGCCAAGAGACCCAGTACTTC
. | TRBJ1-5 | TRBV2 | . | 16 | CASSGGAGVGNQPQHF | TGTGCCAGCAGCGGGGGGGCAGGGGTAGGCAATCAGCCCCAGCATTTT
TRBD2 | TRBJ2-2 | TRBV18 | . | 16 | CASSPPLAGSTGELFF | TGTGCCAGCTCACCCCCACTAGCGGGGAGCACCGGGGAGCTGTTTTTT
TRBD2 | TRBJ2-1 | TRBV9 | . | 15 | CASSAGLAAPGEQFF | TGTGCCAGCAGCGCCGGACTAGCTGCCCCCGGTGAGCAGTTCTTC
. | TRBJ1-4 | TRBV3-1/TRBV3-2 | few | 16 | CASSQGLGAANEKLFF | TGTGCCAGCAGCCAAGGTTTGGGGGCTGCTAATGAAAAACTGTTTTTT
TRBD2 | TRBJ2-1 | TRBV7-2 | . | 17 | CASSLGYGAGGVNEQFF | TGTGCCAGCAGCTTAGGGTACGGGGCGGGAGGTGTCAATGAGCAGTTCTTC
. | TRBJ1-1 | TRBV5-1 | . | 15 | CASSTGRTMNTEAFF | TGCGCCAGCAGCACCGGACGGACTATGAACACTGAAGCTTTCTTT
TRBD1 | TRBJ2-5 | TRBV5-1 | . | 15 | CASSLAQGGQETQYF | TGCGCCAGCAGCTTGGCACAGGGGGGACAAGAGACCCAGTACTTC
. | TRBJ1-5 | TRBV4-2 | few | 14 | CASSQGGGYQPQHF | TGTGCCAGCAGCCAAGGAGGGGGTTATCAGCCCCAGCATTTT